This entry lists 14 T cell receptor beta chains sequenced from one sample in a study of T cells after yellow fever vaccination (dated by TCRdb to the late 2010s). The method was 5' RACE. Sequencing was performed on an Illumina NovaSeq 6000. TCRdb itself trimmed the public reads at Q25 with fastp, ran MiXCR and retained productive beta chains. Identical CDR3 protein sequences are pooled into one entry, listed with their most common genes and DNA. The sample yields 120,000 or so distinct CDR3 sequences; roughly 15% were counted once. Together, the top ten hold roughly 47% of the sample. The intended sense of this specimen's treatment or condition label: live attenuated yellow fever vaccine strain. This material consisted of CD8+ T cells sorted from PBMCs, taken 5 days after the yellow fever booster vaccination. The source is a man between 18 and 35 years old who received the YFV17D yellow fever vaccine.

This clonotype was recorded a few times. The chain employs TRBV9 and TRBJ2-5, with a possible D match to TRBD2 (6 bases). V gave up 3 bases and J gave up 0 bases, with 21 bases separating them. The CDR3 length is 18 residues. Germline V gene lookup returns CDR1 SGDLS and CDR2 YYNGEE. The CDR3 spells CASSGEEVGAWNQETQYF. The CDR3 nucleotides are TGTGCCAGCAGCGGGGAGGAAGTCGGGGCCTGGAACCAAGAGACCCAGTACTTC.

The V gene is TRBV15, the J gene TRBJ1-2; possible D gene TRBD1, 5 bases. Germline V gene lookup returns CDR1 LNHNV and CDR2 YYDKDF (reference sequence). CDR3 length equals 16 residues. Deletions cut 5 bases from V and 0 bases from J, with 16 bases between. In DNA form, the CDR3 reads TGTGCCACCAGCGAGCAGGGAGACGTTACTAACTATGGCTACACCTTC. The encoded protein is CATSEQGDVTNYGYTF.

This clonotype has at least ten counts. The CDR3 coding sequence is TGTGCCACCTTCGCGGGCCTCTACGAGCAGTACTTC. As protein: CATFAGLYEQYF. The V gene is TRBV6-6, the J gene TRBJ2-7; D possibly corresponds to TRBD2 (5 bases). The CDR3 spans 12 residues. V lost 10 bases and J 3 bases, leaving 13 bases between the germline ends. Per the germline V gene, CDR1 is MNHNY and CDR2 is SVGAGI (reference sequence).

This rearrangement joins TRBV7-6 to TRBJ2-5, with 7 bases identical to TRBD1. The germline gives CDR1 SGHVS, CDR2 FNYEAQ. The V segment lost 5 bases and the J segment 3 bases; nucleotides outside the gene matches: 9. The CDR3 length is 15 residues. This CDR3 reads CASSALTGVEETQYF. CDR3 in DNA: TGTGCCAGCAGCGCATTAACAGGGGTGGAAGAGACCCAGTACTTC.

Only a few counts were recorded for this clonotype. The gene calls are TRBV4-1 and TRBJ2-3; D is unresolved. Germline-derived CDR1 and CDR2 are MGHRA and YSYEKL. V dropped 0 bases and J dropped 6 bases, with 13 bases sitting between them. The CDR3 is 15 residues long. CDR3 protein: CASSQEQRPDDTQYF. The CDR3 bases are TGCGCCAGCAGCCAAGAGCAAAGGCCCGATGATACGCAGTATTTT.

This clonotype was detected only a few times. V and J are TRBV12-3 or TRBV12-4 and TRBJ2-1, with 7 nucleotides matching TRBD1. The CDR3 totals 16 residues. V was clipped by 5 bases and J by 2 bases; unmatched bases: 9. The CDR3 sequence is CASSPLTGRPYNEQFF. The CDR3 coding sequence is TGTGCCAGCAGTCCGCTGACAGGGCGTCCCTACAATGAGCAGTTCTTC.

The CDR3 is CASSPATDQETQYF. The CDR3 DNA sequence: TGTGCCAGCAGCCCCGCCACAGATCAAGAGACCCAGTACTTC. The chain has TRBV7-9 and TRBJ2-5; D gene ambiguous. Germline V CDR1 and CDR2: SEHNR, FQNEAQ (reference sequence). Trimming took off 5 bases at V and 2 bases at J, with 12 bases between the two ends. This CDR3 is 14 amino acids long.

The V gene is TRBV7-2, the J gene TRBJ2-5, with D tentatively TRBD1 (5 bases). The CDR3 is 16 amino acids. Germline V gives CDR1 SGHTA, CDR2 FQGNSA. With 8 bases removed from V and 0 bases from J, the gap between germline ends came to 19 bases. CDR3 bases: TGTGCCAGCTGCAAGGGGTTCGGCCGGAACCAAGAGACCCAGTACTTC. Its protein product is CASCKGFGRNQETQYF.

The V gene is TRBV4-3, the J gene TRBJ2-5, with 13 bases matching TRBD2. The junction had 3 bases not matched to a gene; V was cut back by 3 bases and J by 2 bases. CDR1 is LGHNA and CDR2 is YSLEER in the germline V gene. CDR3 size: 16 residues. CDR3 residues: CASSHRTSGGQETQYF. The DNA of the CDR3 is TGCGCCAGCAGCCATCGGACTAGCGGGGGTCAAGAGACCCAGTACTTC.

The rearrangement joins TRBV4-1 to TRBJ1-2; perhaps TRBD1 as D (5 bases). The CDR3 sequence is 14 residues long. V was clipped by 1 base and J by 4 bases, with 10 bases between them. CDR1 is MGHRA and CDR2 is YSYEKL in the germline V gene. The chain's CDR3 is CASSQAGTTYGYTF. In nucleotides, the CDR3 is TGCGCCAGCAGCCAAGCCGGGACCACCTATGGCTACACCTTC.

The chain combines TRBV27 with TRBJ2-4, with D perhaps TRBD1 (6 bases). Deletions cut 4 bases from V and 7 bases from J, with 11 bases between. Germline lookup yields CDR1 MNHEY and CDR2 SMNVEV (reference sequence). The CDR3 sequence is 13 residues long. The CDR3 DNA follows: TGTGCCAGCAGTTCAGGGGTTGGTAACATTCAGTACTTC. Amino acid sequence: CASSSGVGNIQYF.

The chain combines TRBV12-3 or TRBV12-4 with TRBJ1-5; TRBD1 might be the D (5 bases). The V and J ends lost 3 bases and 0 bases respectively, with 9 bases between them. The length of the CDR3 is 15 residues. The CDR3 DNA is TGTGCCAGCAGTTTCGGAGGGGTTAGCAATCAGCCCCAGCATTTT. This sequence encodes CASSFGGVSNQPQHF.

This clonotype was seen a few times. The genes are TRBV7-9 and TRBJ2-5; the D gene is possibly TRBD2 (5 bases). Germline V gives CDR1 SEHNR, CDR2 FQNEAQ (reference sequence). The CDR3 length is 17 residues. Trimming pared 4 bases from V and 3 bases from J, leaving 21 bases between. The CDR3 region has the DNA TGTGCCAGCAGCTCCCGAATTGGACGGGGAGATGAAGAGACCCAGTACTTC. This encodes CASSSRIGRGDEETQYF.

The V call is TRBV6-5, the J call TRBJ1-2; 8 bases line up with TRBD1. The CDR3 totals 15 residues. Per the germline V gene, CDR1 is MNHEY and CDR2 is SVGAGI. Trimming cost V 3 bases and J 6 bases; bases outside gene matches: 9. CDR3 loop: CASSYSRQGYNGYTF. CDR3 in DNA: TGTGCCAGCAGTTATTCTAGACAGGGGTATAATGGCTACACCTTC.